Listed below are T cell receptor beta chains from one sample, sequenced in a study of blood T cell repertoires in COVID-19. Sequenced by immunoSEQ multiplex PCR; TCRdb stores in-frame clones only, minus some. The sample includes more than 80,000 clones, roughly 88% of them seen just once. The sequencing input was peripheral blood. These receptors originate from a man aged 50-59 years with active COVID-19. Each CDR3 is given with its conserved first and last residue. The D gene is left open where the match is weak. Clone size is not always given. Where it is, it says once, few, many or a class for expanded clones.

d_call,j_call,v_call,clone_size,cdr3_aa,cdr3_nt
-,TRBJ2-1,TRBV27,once,CASSSSRVSYNEQFF,TGTGCCAGCAGTTCCTCGCGGGTATCCTACAATGAGCAGTTCTTC
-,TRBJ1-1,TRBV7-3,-,CASSRTPGTEAFF,TGTGCCAGCAGCCGTACCCCGGGCACTGAAGCTTTCTTT
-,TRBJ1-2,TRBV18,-,CASSPPTKSYGYTF,TGTGCCAGCTCACCACCCACTAAGAGCTATGGCTACACCTTC
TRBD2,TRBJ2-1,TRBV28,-,CASSPPSGMAYNEQFF,TGTGCCAGCAGTCCCCCTAGCGGGATGGCCTACAATGAGCAGTTCTTC
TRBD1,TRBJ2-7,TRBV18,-,CASSQPWTGSFEQYF,TGTGCCAGCTCACAACCATGGACAGGGTCTTTCGAGCAGTACTTC
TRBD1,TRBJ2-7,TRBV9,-,CASSVGDSSYEQYF,TGTGCCAGCAGCGTAGGGGACAGCTCCTACGAGCAGTACTTC
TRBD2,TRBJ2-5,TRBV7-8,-,CASSFKRGLQETQYF,TGTGCCAGCAGCTTCAAGCGGGGCCTACAAGAGACCCAGTACTTC
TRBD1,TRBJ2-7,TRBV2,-,CASSVGTGRLHEQYF,TGTGCCAGCAGCGTCGGGACAGGGAGATTGCACGAGCAGTACTTC
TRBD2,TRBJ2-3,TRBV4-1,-,CASSPRLAGGPGDTQYF,TGCGCCAGCAGCCCGCGACTAGCGGGGGGGCCGGGAGATACGCAGTATTTT
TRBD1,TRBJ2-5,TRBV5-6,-,CASSLTGTGGETQYF,TGTGCCAGCAGCTTAACCGGGACAGGGGGAGAGACCCAGTACTTC
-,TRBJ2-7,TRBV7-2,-,CASSLGRTLTYEQYF,TGTGCCAGCAGCTTGGGGAGGACACTCACCTACGAGCAGTACTTC
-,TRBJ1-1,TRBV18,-,CASSQTGQNTEAFF,TGTGCCAGCTCACAGACAGGTCAGAACACTGAAGCTTTCTTT
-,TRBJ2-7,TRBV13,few,CASSFPTGNEQYF,TGTGCCAGCAGCTTCCCTACAGGGAACGAGCAGTACTTC
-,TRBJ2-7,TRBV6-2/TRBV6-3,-,CASSYNRARGEQYF,TGTGCCAGCAGTTATAACCGGGCCCGGGGGGAGCAGTACTTC
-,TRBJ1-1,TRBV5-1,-,CASSSHSRGLDTEAFF,TGCGCCAGCAGCTCACATTCGCGAGGGTTAGATACTGAAGCTTTCTTT
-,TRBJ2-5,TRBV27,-,CASSRGAGETQYF,TGTGCCAGCAGCCGGGGGGCCGGGGAGACCCAGTACTTC
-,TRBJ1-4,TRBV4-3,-,CASSQDKGRGEKLFF,TGCGCCAGCAGCCAAGATAAAGGCCGCGGTGAAAAACTGTTTTTT
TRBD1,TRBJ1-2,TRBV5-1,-,CASSFDRGVDGYTF,TGCGCCAGCAGCTTTGACAGGGGGGTTGATGGCTACACCTTC
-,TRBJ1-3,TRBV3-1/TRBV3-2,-,CASSQHSSGNTIYF,TGTGCCAGCAGCCAACACAGCTCTGGAAACACCATATATTTT
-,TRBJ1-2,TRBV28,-,CASSFITSNYGYTF,TGTGCCAGCAGTTTCATTACAAGTAACTATGGCTACACCTTC
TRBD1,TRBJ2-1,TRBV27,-,CASSKQRPAVFFGTANEQFF,TGTGCCAGCAGCAAGCAAAGGCCAGCAGTTTTTTTCGGGACAGCCAATGAGCAGTTCTTC
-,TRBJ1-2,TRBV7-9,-,CASSVSNYGYTF,TGTGCCAGCAGCGTCAGTAACTATGGCTACACCTTC
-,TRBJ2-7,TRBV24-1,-,CATSDPQTYEQYF,TGTGCCACCAGTGACCCTCAGACCTACGAGCAGTACTTC
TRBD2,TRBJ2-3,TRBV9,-,CASSVDSLAGVGDTQYF,TGTGCCAGCAGCGTGGATTCTTTAGCGGGGGTAGGAGATACGCAGTATTTT
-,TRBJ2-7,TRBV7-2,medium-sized,CASSFFEFGDPEREQYF,TGTGCCAGCAGCTTTTTTGAGTTCGGGGATCCGGAGCGCGAGCAGTACTTC
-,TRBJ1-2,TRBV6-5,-,CASSSVRGVGYTF,TGTGCCAGCAGTTCGGTGAGAGGCGTCGGCTACACCTTC
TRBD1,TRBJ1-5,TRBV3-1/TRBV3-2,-,CASSPQDRGLGQPQHF,TGTGCCAGCAGCCCCCAGGACAGGGGGCTTGGTCAGCCCCAGCATTTT
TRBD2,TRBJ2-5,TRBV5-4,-,CASSRGGGGRLQETQYF,TGTGCCAGCAGCCGGGGGGGTGGCGGGAGGTTGCAAGAGACCCAGTACTTC
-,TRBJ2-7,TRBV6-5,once,CASSYSASYEQYF,TGTGCCAGCAGTTACTCCGCGTCCTACGAGCAGTACTTC
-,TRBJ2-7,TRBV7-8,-,CASSLEGVDSYEQYF,TGTGCCAGCAGCTTAGAGGGGGTGGACAGCTACGAGCAGTACTTC
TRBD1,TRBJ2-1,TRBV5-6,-,CASSWGQSLNEQFF,TGTGCCAGCAGCTGGGGACAGTCCCTTAATGAGCAGTTCTTC
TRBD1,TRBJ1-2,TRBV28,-,CASYTTGRYGYTF,TGTGCCAGTTATACGACAGGGCGCTATGGCTACACCTTC
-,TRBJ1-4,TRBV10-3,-,CAISESLRGRDEKLFF,TGTGCCATCAGTGAGTCGTTGAGGGGGAGGGATGAAAAACTGTTTTTT
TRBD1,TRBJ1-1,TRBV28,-,CASSRTGNTEAFF,TGTGCCAGCAGCCGGACAGGGAACACTGAAGCTTTCTTT
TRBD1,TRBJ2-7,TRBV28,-,CASSRTGGLGEQYF,TGTGCCAGCAGTCGGACAGGGGGCTTGGGGGAGCAGTACTTC
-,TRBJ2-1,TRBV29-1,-,CSVSGDRNEQFF,TGCAGCGTTTCGGGTGACCGCAATGAGCAGTTCTTC
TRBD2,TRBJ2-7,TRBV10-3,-,CAISEPRVGLAGGTSSYEQYF,TGTGCCATCAGTGAGCCTAGGGTTGGACTAGCGGGGGGCACGAGCTCCTACGAGCAGTACTTC